The present T cell receptor beta chain was sequenced within a study of control samples from healthy donors and cancer patients (TCRdb year 2020). This clone was counted a few times. Its antigen target is currently unknown. No per-base quality is available; no much larger clone lies one base away. Library preparation used the immunoSEQ multiplex PCR assay. In its TCRdb copy, this immuneACCESS table keeps in-frame sequences only and misses some clones. Where compared with another copy, unresolved V genes explain less than half of these, and the others have no known cause. The sample records around 170,000 clones, about 86% of which are singletons. Together, the top ten hold 4% to 6% of the sample. The germline V gene sets CDR1 to MGHDK and CDR2 to SYGVNS. The CDR3 holds 17 amino acids from the cysteine to the phenylalanine. The only DNA kept is the CDR3, 51 bases in frame from the first base. V lost 6 bases and J lost 6 bases; the stretch between them is 26 bases long.

The rearrangement combines TRBV25-1 with TRBJ1-2, with no confidently assigned D gene. The sequenced sample consisted of blood. The sequence came from a woman younger than 45 in good health. Here is the DNA: TGTGCCAGCAGCGCCCGCCCCGGGAGCACCCTTCGCGATGGCTACACCTTC. This encodes CASSARPGSTLRDGYTF.